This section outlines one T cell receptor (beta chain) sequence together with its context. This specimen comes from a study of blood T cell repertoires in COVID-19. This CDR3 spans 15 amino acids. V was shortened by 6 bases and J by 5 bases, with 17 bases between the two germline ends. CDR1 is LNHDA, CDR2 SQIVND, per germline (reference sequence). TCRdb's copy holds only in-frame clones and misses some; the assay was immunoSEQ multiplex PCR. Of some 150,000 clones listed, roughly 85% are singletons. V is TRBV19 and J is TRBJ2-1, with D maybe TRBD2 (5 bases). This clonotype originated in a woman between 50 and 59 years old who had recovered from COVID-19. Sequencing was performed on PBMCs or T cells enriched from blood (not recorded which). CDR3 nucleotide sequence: TGTGCCAGTAGAGGGTACGTGACTACCGACAATGAGCAGTTCTTC. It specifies CASRGYVTTDNEQFF. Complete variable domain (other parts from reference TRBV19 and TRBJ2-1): DGGITQSPKYLFRKEGQNVTLSCEQNLNHDAMYWYRQDPGQGLRLIYYSQIVNDFQKGDIAEGYSVSREKKESFPLTVTSAQKNPTAFYLCASRGYVTTDNEQFFGPGTRLTVL.